Below, one T cell receptor beta chain is given with its context. Its antigen remains unknown. UMI-labeled 5' RACE was the method by which TCR beta libraries were made. TCRdb re-called the 5' RACE reads and catalogs CDR3 proteins one per entry, DNA excluded. The sample shows several thousand distinct CDR3 sequences, and approximately 24% sits with its ten largest clones. Negative magnetic separation was used for the enrichment of total CD8+ T cells. This sample is part of a study of human CD8 memory T cell subsets. General study points: While effector memory cells differed, stem-like memory and precursor exhausted T cells had similarly high diversity.

The clonotype comes from a human donor in good health. Sequencing input: CD8+ T cells from PBMCs.

The CDR3 protein is CASGFSGNTIYF. The rearrangement joins TRBV2 to TRBJ1-3. The CDR3 sequence is 12 residues long. CDR1 SNHLY and CDR2 FYNNEI come from the germline V gene.